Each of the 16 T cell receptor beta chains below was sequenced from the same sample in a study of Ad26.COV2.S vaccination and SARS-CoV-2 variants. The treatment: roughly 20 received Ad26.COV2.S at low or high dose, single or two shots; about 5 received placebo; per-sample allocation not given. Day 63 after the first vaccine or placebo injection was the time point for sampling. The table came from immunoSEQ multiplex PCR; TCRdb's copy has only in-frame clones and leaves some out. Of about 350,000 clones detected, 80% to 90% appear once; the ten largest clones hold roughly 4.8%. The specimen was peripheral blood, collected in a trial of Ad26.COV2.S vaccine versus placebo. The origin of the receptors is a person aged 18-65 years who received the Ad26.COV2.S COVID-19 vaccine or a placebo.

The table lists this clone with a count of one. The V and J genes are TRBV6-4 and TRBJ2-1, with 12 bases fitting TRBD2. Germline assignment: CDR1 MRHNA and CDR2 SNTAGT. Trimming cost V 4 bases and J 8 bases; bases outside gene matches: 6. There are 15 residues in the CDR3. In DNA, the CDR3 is TGTGCCAGCAGTGTGACTAGCGGGGGAGGAGATGAGCAGTTCTTC. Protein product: CASSVTSGGGDEQFF.

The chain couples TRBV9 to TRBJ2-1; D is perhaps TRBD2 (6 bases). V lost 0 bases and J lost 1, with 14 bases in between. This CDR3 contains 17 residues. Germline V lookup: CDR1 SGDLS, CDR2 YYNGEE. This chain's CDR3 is CASSVEGVGRSYNEQFF. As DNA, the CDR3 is TGTGCCAGCAGCGTAGAAGGGGTGGGGAGGTCCTACAATGAGCAGTTCTTC.

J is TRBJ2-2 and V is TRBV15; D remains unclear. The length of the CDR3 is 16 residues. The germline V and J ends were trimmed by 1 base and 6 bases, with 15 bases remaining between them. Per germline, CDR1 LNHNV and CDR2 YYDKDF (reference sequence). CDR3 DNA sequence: TGTGCCACCAGCAGAGCCCATAGTCTAAGCGCCGGGGAGCTGTTTTTT. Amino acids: CATSRAHSLSAGELFF.

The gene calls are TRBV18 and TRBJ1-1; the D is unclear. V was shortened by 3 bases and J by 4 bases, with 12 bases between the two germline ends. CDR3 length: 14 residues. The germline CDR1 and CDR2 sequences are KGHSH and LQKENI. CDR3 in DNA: TGTGCCAGCTCACCCGGGAGGTACGGCACTGAAGCTTTCTTT. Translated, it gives CASSPGRYGTEAFF.

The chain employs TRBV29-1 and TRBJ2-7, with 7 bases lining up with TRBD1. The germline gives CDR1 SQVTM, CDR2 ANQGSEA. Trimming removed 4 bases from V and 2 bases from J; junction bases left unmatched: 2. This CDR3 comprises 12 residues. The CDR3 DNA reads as TGCAGCGTTGCGACAGGGACCTACGAGCAGTACTTC. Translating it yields CSVATGTYEQYF.

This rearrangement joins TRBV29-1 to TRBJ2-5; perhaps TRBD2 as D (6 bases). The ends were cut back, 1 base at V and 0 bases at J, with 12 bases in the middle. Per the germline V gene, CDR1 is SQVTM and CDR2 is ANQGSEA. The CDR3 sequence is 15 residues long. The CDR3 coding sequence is TGCAGCGTTGAAGGGAGGGCCCTGCACCAAGAGACCCAGTACTTC. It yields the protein CSVEGRALHQETQYF.

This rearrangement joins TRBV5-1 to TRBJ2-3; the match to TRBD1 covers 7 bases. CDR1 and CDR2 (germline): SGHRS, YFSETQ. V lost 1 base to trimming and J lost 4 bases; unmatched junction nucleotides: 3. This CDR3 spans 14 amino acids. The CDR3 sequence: CASSLRQGADTQYF. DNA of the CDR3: TGCGCCAGCAGCTTGAGGCAGGGGGCAGATACGCAGTATTTT.

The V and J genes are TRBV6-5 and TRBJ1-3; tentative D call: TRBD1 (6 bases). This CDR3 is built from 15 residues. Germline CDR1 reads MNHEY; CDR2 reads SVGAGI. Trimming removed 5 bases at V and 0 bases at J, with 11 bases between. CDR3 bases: TGTGCCAGCAGTCCAGACAGGAGCTCTGGAAACACCATATATTTT. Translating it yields CASSPDRSSGNTIYF.

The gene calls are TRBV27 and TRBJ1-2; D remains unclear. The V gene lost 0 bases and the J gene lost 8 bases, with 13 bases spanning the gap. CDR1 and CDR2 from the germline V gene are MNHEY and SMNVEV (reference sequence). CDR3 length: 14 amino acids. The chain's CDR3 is CASSLSGAGYGYTF. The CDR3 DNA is TGTGCCAGCAGTTTATCGGGCGCGGGGTACGGCTACACCTTC.

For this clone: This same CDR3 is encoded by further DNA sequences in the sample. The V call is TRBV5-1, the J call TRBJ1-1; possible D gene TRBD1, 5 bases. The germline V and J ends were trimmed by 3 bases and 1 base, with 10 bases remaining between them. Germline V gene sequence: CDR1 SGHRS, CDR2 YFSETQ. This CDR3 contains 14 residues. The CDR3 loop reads CASSSQGGNTEAFF. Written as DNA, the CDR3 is TGCGCCAGCAGCTCCCAGGGCGGGAACACTGAAGCTTTCTTT.

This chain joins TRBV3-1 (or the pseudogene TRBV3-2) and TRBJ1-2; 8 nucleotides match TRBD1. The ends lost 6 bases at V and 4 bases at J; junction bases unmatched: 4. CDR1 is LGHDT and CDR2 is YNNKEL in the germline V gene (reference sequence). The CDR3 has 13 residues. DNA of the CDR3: TGTGCCAGCAGTCGACAGGGGAGCTATGGCTACACCTTC. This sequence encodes CASSRQGSYGYTF.

This CDR3 reads CASSGAQETQYF. The CDR3 bases are TGTGCCAGCAGCGGGGCCCAAGAGACCCAGTACTTC. The chain carries TRBV6-5 and TRBJ2-5; D might be TRBD1 or TRBD2, each matching 5 bases. Trimming took off 6 bases at V and 1 base at J, with 6 bases between the two ends. CDR3 length: 12 residues. Germline V gene lookup returns CDR1 MNHEY and CDR2 SVGAGI.

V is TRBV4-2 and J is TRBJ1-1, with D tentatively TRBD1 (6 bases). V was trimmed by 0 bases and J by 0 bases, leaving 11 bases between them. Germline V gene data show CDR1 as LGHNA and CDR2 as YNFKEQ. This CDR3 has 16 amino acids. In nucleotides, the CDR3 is TGTGCCAGCAGCCAAGAACAGGGCTCTATGAACACTGAAGCTTTCTTT. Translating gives CASSQEQGSMNTEAFF.

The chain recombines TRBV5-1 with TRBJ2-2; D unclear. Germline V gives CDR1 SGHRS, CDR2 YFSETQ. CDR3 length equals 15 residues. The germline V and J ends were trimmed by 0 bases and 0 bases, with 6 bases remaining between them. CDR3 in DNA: TGCGCCAGCAGCTTGGGGCGAACGAACACCGGGGAGCTGTTTTTT. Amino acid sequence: CASSLGRTNTGELFF.

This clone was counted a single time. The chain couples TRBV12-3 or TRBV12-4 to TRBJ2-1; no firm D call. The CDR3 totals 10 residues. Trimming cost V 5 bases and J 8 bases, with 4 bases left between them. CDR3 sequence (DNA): TGTGCCAGCAGTGTCCATGAGCAGTTCTTC. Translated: CASSVHEQFF.

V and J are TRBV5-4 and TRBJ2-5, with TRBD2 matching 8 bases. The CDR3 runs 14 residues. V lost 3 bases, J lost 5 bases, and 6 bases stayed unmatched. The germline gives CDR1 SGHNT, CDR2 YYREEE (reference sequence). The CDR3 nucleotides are TGTGCCAGCAGCTCGGGGGGGCCTATGGAGACCCAGTACTTC. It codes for CASSSGGPMETQYF.